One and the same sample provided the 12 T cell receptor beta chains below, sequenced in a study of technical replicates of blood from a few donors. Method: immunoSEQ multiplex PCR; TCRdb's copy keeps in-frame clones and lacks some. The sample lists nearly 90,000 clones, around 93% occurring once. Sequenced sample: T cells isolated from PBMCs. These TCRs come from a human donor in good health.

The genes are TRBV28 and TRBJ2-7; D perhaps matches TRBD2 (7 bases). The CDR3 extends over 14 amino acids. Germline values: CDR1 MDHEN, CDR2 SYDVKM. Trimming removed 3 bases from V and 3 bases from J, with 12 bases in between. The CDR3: CASSLGGPDYEQYF. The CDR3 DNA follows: TGTGCCAGCAGTTTGGGGGGGCCGGACTACGAGCAGTACTTC.

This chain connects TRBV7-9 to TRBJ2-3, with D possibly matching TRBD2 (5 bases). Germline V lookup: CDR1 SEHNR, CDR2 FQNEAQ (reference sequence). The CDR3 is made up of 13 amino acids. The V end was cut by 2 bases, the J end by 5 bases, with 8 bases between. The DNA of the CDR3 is TGTGCCAGCAGCTTAATCGGAGGAGATACGCAGTATTTT. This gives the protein CASSLIGGDTQYF.

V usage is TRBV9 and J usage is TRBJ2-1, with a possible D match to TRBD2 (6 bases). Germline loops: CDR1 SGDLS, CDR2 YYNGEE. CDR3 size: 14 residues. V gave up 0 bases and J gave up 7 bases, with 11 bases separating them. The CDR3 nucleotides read TGTGCCAGCAGCGTAGCGGGAGCTTCGAATGAGCAGTTCTTC. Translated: CASSVAGASNEQFF.

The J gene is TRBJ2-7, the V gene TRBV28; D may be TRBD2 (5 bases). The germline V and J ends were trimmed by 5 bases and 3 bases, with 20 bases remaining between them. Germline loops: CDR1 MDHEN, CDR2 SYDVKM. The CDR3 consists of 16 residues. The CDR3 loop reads CASSVPGLSFYYEQYF. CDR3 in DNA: TGTGCCAGCAGTGTACCTGGACTTTCCTTCTACTACGAGCAGTACTTC.

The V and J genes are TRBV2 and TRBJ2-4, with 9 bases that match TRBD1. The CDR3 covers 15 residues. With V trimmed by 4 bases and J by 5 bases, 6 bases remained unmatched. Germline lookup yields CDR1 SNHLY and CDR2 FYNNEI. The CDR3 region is CASSGLGQGQNIQYF. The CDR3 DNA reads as TGTGCCAGCAGTGGTCTAGGACAGGGGCAAAACATTCAGTACTTC. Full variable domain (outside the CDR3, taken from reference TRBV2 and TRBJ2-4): EPEVTQTPSHQVTQMGQEVILRCVPISNHLYFYWYRQILGQKVEFLVSFYNNEISEKSEIFDDQFSVERPDGSNFTLKIRSTKLEDSAMYFCASSGLGQGQNIQYFGAGTRLSVL.

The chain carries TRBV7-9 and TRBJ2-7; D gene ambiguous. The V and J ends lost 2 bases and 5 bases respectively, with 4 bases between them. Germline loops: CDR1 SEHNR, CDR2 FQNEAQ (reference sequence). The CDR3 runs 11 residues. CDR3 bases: TGTGCCAGCAGCTTATTAGACGAGCAGTACTTC. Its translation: CASSLLDEQYF.

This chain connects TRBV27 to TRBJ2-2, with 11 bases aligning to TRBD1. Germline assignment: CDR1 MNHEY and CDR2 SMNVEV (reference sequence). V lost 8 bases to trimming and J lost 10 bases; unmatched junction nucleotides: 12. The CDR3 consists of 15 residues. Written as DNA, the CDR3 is TGTGCCAGCTCCATAAAGGACAGGGGGCTTGCGGAGCTGTTTTTT. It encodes CASSIKDRGLAELFF.

CDR3: CASSLGGGGQPQHF. The CDR3 DNA is TGTGCCAGCAGCTTGGGCGGGGGCGGCCAGCCCCAGCATTTT. The rearrangement joins TRBV5-6 to TRBJ1-5; D may be TRBD1 (6 bases). CDR1 and CDR2 (germline): SGHDT, YYEEEE. The CDR3 has 14 amino acids. Trimming removed 0 bases from V and 7 bases from J, with 11 bases in between. The full variable domain, in which reference TRBV5-6 and TRBJ1-5 provide the parts outside the CDR3, is DAGVTQSPTHLIKTRGQQVTLRCSPKSGHDTVSWYQQALGQGPQFIFQYYEEEERQRGNFPDRFSGHQFPNYSSELNVNALLLGDSALYLCASSLGGGGQPQHFGDGTRLSIL.

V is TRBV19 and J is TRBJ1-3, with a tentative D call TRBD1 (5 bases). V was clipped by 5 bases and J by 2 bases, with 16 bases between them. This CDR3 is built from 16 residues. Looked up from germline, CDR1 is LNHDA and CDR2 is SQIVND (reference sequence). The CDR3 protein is CASSSPRDFAGNTIYF. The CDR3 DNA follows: TGTGCCAGTAGTTCCCCCCGGGACTTTGCTGGAAACACCATATATTTT.

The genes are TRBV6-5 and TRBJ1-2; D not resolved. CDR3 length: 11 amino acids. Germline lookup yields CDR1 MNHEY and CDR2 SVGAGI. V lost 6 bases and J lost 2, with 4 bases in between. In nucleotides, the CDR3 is TGTGCCAGCAGACAGAACTATGGCTACACCTTC. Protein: CASRQNYGYTF.

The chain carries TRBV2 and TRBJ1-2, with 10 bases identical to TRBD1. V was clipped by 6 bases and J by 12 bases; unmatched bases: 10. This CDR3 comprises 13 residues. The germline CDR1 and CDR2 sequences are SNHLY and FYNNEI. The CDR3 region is CASRSGTGENDTF. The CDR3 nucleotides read TGTGCCAGCAGGTCCGGGACAGGGGAGAACGACACCTTC.

CDR3 DNA: TGTGCCAGCAGTCCTTTAGGGCAGGGGGCTAATGGGGGCTACACCTTC. Amino acid sequence: CASSPLGQGANGGYTF. The V gene is TRBV28, the J gene TRBJ1-2, with 8 bases lining up with TRBD1. CDR3 length: 16 amino acids. The germline gives CDR1 MDHEN, CDR2 SYDVKM. V lost 5 bases, J lost 8 bases, and 16 bases stayed unmatched.